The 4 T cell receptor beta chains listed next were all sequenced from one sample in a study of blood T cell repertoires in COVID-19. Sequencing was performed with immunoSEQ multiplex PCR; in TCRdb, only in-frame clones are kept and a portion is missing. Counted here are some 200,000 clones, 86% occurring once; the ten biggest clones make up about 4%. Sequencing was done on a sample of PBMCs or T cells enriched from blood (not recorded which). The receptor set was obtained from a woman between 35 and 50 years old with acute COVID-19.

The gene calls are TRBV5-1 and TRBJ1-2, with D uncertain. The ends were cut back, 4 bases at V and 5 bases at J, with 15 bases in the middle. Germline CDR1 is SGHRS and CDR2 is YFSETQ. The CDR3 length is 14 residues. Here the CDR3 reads CASSLGEAVYGYTF. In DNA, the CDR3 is TGCGCCAGCAGCCTTGGTGAAGCGGTTTATGGCTACACCTTC.

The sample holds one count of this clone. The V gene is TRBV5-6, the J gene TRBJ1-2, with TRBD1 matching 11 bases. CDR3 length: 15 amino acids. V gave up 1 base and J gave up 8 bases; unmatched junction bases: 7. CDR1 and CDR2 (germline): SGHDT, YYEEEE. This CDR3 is CASSLSGQGARGYTF. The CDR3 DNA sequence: TGTGCCAGCAGCTTGTCTGGACAGGGGGCGAGAGGCTACACCTTC.

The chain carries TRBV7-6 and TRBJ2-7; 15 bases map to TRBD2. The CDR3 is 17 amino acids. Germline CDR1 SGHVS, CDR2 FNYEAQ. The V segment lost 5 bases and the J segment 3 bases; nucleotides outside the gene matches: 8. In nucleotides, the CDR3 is TGTGCCAGCAGCCCAGGACTAGCGGGGGGGCCAATCTACGAGCAGTACTTC. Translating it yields CASSPGLAGGPIYEQYF.

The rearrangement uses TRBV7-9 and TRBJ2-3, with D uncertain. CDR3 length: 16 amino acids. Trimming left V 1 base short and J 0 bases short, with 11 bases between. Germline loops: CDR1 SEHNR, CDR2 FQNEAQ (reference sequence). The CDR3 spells CASSLEVRMSTDTQYF. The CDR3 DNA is TGTGCCAGCAGCTTAGAAGTCAGAATGAGCACAGATACGCAGTATTTT. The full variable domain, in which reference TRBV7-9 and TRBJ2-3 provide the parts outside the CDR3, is DTGVSQNPRHKITKRGQNVTFRCDPISEHNRLYWYRQTLGQGPEFLTYFQNEAQLEKSRLLSDRFSAERPKGSFSTLEIQRTEQGDSAMYLCASSLEVRMSTDTQYFGPGTRLTVL.